This T cell receptor (beta chain) was sequenced in a study of identical twins. Study-wide points: Interpretation of the results relied on cross-sectional statistical analysis and not on following the same donors. There were fewer insertions in abundant cord blood beta clonotypes, but memory repertoires showed no such pattern.

This clonotype was counted only a few times. Its antigen is undetermined. The authors used template switching to add a universal primer site and gave cDNA unique molecular identifiers. MiXCR, applied by TCRdb to the 5' RACE reads, yields one record per CDR3 protein. The sample records about 220,000 distinct CDR3 sequences, 7.5% being singletons. This sample was also put to use in a study of yellow fever vaccine responses in identical twins. That work contributes: A vaccine T cell response that seemed partly convergent and partly personalized was reported in twins.

The sequenced sample consisted of CD8+ T cells sorted from blood. The sequence was obtained from a woman aged 18-29 years in good health.

Here the CDR3 reads CASSPLNAGTATDTQYF. DNA of the CDR3: TGTGCCAGCAGTCCCCTGAACGCAGGGACAGCTACAGATACGCAGTATTTT. This chain uses TRBV6-1 with TRBJ2-3; 7 bases are shared with TRBD1. Germline values: CDR1 MNHNS, CDR2 SASEGT. V lost 5 bases to trimming and J lost 3 bases; unmatched junction nucleotides: 14. There are 17 residues in the CDR3.